This TCR beta chain was sequenced for a study of blood T cell repertoires in COVID-19. As for the study in general: There were acute and convalescent COVID-19 samples, and they came from the United States, Italy and Spain. Sources were T cells, B-cell-depleted T cells, or PBMCs; the material itself was cDNA or gDNA.

Germline V gives CDR1 MNHNY, CDR2 SVGAGI (reference sequence). The CDR3 is 17 amino acids. V lost 5 bases and J lost 8; bases outside the gene matches: 15. Original analysis: Reference gene primers were amplified, and this amplification served to estimate nucleated cell counts. The method was immunoSEQ multiplex PCR; TCRdb's version includes in-frame clones alone and lacks a portion of them. Clone size and V and J calls were adopted from that table, with D and trimming inferred from the DNA. The sample carries fewer than 130,000 clones, 75% to 80% recorded once. The origin of this receptor is a woman older than 75 with active or convalescent COVID-19. The V call is TRBV6-6, the J call TRBJ2-1; the match to TRBD2 covers 10 bases. The sequencing input was peripheral blood. DNA for the CDR3: TGTGCCAGCAGTCAACGAGGGCTAGCGGGAGCGCCGGATGAGCAGTTCTTC. Translation gives CASSQRGLAGAPDEQFF.